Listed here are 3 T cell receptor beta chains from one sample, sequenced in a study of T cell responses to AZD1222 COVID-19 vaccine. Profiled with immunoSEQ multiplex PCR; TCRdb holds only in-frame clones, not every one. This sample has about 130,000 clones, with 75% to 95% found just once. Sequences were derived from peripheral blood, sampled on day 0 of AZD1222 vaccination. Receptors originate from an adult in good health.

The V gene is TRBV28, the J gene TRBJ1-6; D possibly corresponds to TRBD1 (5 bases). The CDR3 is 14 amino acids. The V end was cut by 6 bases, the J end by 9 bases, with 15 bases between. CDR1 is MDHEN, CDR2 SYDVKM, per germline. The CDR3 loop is CASRPDSAPSPLHF. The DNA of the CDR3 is TGTGCCAGCAGACCCGACAGCGCCCCTTCACCCCTCCACTTT.

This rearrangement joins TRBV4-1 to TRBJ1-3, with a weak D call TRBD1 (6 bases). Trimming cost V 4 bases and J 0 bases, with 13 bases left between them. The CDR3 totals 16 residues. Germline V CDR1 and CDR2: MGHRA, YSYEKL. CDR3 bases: TGCGCCAGCAGCCCCTATGGGACACTCTCTGGAAACACCATATATTTT. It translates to CASSPYGTLSGNTIYF.

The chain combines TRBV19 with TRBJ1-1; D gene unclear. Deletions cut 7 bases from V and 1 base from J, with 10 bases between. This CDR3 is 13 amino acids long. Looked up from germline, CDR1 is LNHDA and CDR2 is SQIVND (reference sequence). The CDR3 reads CASTPSGNTEAFF. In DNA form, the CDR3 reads TGTGCCAGTACCCCGTCCGGGAACACTGAAGCTTTCTTT.